This TCR beta chain came from a study of cytomegalovirus exposure and HLA in healthy donors. Study background: Early released data comprised approximately 85 million unique TCRs from HLA-typed donors.

Trimming took 1 base from V and 2 from J, leaving 8 bases between them. The CDR3 contains 14 residues. Germline V gene data show CDR1 as SEHNR and CDR2 as FQNEAQ (reference sequence). The donors gave bone marrow, and they were healthy. Findings and caveats of the study: An analysis done earlier found most TCR beta V segments productive about 87% or about 30% of the time.

The PCR had 60 Vbeta and 13 Jbeta primers. Some clones are missing from TCRdb's copy, which holds only in-frame ones; the method was immunoSEQ multiplex PCR. The table records fewer than 120,000 clones, around 88% of them present only once. This clone occurred once. Its antigen is not known. Sample: PBMCs. The receptor was derived from a man aged 35-49 years in good health and CMV-seronegative. The chain recombines TRBV7-9 with TRBJ2-5; weak D call: TRBD1 (6 bases). For the CDR3, the DNA is TGTGCCAGCAGCTTAGATACAGGGCAAGAGACCCAGTACTTC. This sequence encodes CASSLDTGQETQYF.